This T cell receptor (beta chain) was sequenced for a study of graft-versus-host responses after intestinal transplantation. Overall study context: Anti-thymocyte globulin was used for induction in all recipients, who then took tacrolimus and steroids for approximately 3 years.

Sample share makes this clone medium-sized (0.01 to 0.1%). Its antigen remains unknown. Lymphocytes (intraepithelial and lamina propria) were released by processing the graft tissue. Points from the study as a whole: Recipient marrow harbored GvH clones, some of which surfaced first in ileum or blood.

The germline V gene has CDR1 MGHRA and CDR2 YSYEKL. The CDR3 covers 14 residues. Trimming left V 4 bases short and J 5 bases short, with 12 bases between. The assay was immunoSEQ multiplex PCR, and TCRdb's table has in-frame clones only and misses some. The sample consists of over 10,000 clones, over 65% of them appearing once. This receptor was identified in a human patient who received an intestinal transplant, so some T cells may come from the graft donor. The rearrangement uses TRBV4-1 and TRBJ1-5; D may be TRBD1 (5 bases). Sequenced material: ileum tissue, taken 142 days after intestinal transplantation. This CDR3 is CASSLYGGDQPQHF. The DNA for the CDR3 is TGCGCCAGCAGCCTGTATGGGGGGGATCAGCCCCAGCATTTT.